These 9 T cell receptor beta chains originate from one sample sequenced in a study of cytomegalovirus exposure and HLA in healthy donors (dated by TCRdb to about 2017). The library was produced with the immunoSEQ multiplex PCR assay. A mixture of 60 forward primers for TCR Vbeta segments and 13 reverse primers for TCR Jbeta segments was used in the multiplex PCR. Entries here come from immuneACCESS through TCRdb and include only in-frame sequences with V and J called. Some clones fail to appear in such tables; in the studies checked, an unresolved V gene covers under half of the shortfall, and the cause of the remainder is unknown. This sample is represented by around 150,000 clones; 80% of them were singletons. The top ten hold around 14% of the sample. Sequenced material: PBMCs. All receptors derive from a woman between 40 and 55 years old in good health and CMV-seronegative.

The J gene is TRBJ1-1, the V gene TRBV27; D may be TRBD1 (5 bases). The germline V gene encodes CDR1 MNHEY and CDR2 SMNVEV (reference sequence). This CDR3 is built from 14 residues. Trimming cost V 3 bases and J 1 base, with 9 bases left between them. CDR3 amino acids: CASSFRQSNTEAFF. For the CDR3, the DNA is TGTGCCAGCAGTTTTAGACAGTCGAACACTGAAGCTTTCTTT.

The chain links TRBV7-8 to TRBJ1-1; D remains ambiguous. There are 14 residues in the CDR3. V was pared by 5 bases and J by 1 base, with 11 bases between. Germline V lookup: CDR1 SGHVS, CDR2 FQNEAQ. CDR3 region: CASSPLGSNTEAFF. CDR3 coding DNA: TGTGCCAGCAGCCCACTAGGTTCGAACACTGAAGCTTTCTTT.

This rearrangement joins TRBV7-8 to TRBJ1-4; D unclear. The germline V gene encodes CDR1 SGHVS and CDR2 FQNEAQ. This CDR3 has 15 amino acids. Trimming removed 4 bases at V and 0 bases at J, with 9 bases between. CDR3 DNA sequence: TGTGCCAGCAGCTCCGAGGGAACAACTAATGAAAAACTGTTTTTT. Protein: CASSSEGTTNEKLFF.

The V call is TRBV5-6, the J call TRBJ1-5, with D hard to call. The CDR3 is 15 amino acids. Germline V gives CDR1 SGHDT, CDR2 YYEEEE. Trimming pared 4 bases from V and 0 bases from J, leaving 11 bases between. The CDR3 spells CASSTGSGSNQPQHF. The CDR3 DNA follows: TGTGCCAGCAGCACCGGATCAGGTAGCAATCAGCCCCAGCATTTT.

This chain uses TRBV2 with TRBJ2-1; 11 bases match TRBD2. The CDR3 spans 17 residues. The V gene's germline CDR1 is SNHLY and CDR2 FYNNEI. The trim removed 3 bases at V and 9 bases at J, leaving 13 bases unmatched. The CDR3 reads CASSETKGTSGRGEQFF. As DNA, the CDR3 is TGTGCCAGCAGTGAGACTAAAGGAACTAGCGGGAGAGGTGAGCAGTTCTTC.

The chain combines TRBV10-3 with TRBJ2-5; 9 bases are a match to TRBD2. CDR1 is ENHRY and CDR2 is SYGVKD in the germline V gene. CDR3 length: 17 residues. Trimming cost V 2 bases and J 5 bases; bases outside gene matches: 12. In DNA, the CDR3 is TGTGCCATCAGTGAGCCAGCTTTAGCGGGAGTCGGTGAGACCCAGTACTTC. This sequence encodes CAISEPALAGVGETQYF.

The rearrangement uses TRBV11-2 and TRBJ1-1; D is perhaps TRBD1 (6 bases). The V end lost 4 bases, the J end lost 0 bases, and 12 bases lay between the germline ends. Per germline, CDR1 SGHAT and CDR2 FQNNGV. The CDR3 has 15 amino acids. CDR3 nucleotide sequence: TGTGCCAGCAGCTCCTTTACAGGGTTGAACACTGAAGCTTTCTTT. It codes for CASSSFTGLNTEAFF.

V and J are TRBV7-2 and TRBJ2-2; 13 bases are a match to TRBD2. The trim removed 2 bases at V and 12 bases at J, leaving 3 bases unmatched. Per the germline V gene, CDR1 is SGHTA and CDR2 is FQGNSA. The CDR3 is made up of 14 amino acids. CDR3: CASSLQLAGGQLFF. In DNA, the CDR3 is TGTGCCAGCAGCTTACAACTAGCGGGAGGGCAGCTGTTTTTT.

The chain links TRBV10-3 to TRBJ2-3; no reliable D call. From germline, CDR1 is ENHRY and CDR2 SYGVKD. The CDR3 has 14 amino acids. The ends were cut back, 11 bases at V and 1 base at J, with 16 bases in the middle. CDR3 residues: CAAALFPGTDTQYF. Written as DNA, the CDR3 is TGTGCCGCAGCACTATTTCCCGGCACAGATACGCAGTATTTT.